Following are 17 T cell receptor beta chains from one sample sequenced in a study of PD-1 blockade in mismatch repair-deficient tumors. Generated by immunoSEQ multiplex PCR, the TCRdb table keeps only in-frame clones and is missing some. The table includes 30,000 to 45,000 clones, 70% to 90% detected once. The material was peripheral blood, obtained 76 weeks after starting pembrolizumab. Receptors originate from an adult with mismatch repair-deficient cancer.

About this clone: Sequence at one end of the junction differs from germline and may be a read error. The CDR3 DNA reads TGTGCCAGCAGTCTCGCAGGGGCTTCCTTCAATGAGCAGTTCTTC. Protein: CASSLAGASFNEQFF. The V gene is TRBV2, the J gene TRBJ2-1, with D maybe TRBD1 (6 bases). This CDR3 has 15 amino acids. Germline V CDR1 and CDR2: SNHLY, FYNNEI.

This clone is medium-sized within its sample. This chain uses TRBV7-2 with TRBJ2-7; D is unresolved. The CDR3 covers 11 residues. Looked up from germline, CDR1 is SGHTA and CDR2 is FQGNSA. Trimming stripped 5 bases from V and 3 bases from J, with 5 bases between. CDR3 loop: CASSPGYEQYF. Written as DNA, the CDR3 is TGTGCCAGCAGCCCCGGCTACGAGCAGTACTTC.

V is TRBV7-6 and J is TRBJ2-1; a possible D gene is TRBD1 (6 bases). CDR1 and CDR2 (germline): SGHVS, FNYEAQ. The CDR3 has 15 amino acids. Trimming stripped 0 bases from V and 12 bases from J, with 18 bases between. CDR3 bases: TGTGCCAGCAGCTTAGCGGGGGCCCAACGAATCGGGCAGTTCTTC. It is translated as CASSLAGAQRIGQFF.

This rearrangement joins TRBV7-6 to TRBJ2-7; a weak D match, TRBD2 (5 bases). Trimming stripped 0 bases from V and 3 bases from J, with 6 bases between. This CDR3 contains 13 residues. Germline CDR1 reads SGHVS; CDR2 reads FNYEAQ. The CDR3 DNA follows: TGTGCCAGCAGCTTAGCGGGAGTCTACGAGCAGTACTTC. This sequence encodes CASSLAGVYEQYF.

Only one count was recorded for this clone. The chain carries TRBV30 and TRBJ2-7; unclear D gene. The CDR3 has 14 amino acids. Deletions cut 2 bases from V and 2 bases from J, with 13 bases between. The V gene's germline CDR1 is GTSNPN and CDR2 SVGIG (reference sequence). The CDR3 is CAWSNLGMPYEQYF. CDR3 in DNA: TGTGCCTGGAGTAACTTGGGAATGCCCTACGAGCAGTACTTC.

This clone was observed once. The V call is TRBV6-4, the J call TRBJ2-3; perhaps TRBD1 as D (5 bases). CDR3 length: 13 amino acids. The V gene lost 4 bases and the J gene lost 4 bases, with 9 bases spanning the gap. Germline V gives CDR1 MRHNA, CDR2 SNTAGT. The CDR3 DNA reads TGTGCCAGCAGTGTCCCAGGGTCAGATACGCAGTATTTT. This gives the protein CASSVPGSDTQYF.

The chain carries TRBV18 and TRBJ1-1; the D is unclear. This CDR3 has 14 amino acids. V dropped 2 bases and J dropped 3 bases, with 10 bases sitting between them. Germline V gene sequence: CDR1 KGHSH, CDR2 LQKENI. The CDR3 sequence: CASSPGVKDTEAFF. The CDR3 DNA is TGTGCCAGCTCACCAGGTGTGAAAGACACTGAAGCTTTCTTT.

The chain employs TRBV13 and TRBJ2-7; 13 positions agree with TRBD2. CDR1 and CDR2 (germline): PRHDT, FYEKMQ (reference sequence). J was trimmed by 4 bases and V by 5 bases; bases with no gene match: 5. This CDR3 has 15 amino acids. In DNA, the CDR3 is TGTGCCAGCAGCCCAAGGACTAGCGGGAGTTACGAGCAGTACTTC. Its protein is CASSPRTSGSYEQYF.

The chain recombines TRBV9 with TRBJ2-1, with TRBD2 matching over 13 bases. With V trimmed by 4 bases and J by 8 bases, 9 bases remained unmatched. CDR1 is SGDLS and CDR2 is YYNGEE in the germline V gene. CDR3 length equals 16 residues. CDR3 DNA: TGTGCCAGCAGCTTCTCCGGGACTAGCGGGAAAGATGAGCAGTTCTTC. Its protein is CASSFSGTSGKDEQFF.

The chain has TRBV7-9 and TRBJ2-3; D uncertain. Between the trimmed V and J ends, which lost 8 bases and 0 bases, there was a span of 15 bases. Germline V gives CDR1 SEHNR, CDR2 FQNEAQ (reference sequence). The CDR3 consists of 15 residues. CDR3 residues: CASVLLDVSTDTQYF. The CDR3 DNA follows: TGTGCCAGCGTCCTCCTGGACGTAAGCACAGATACGCAGTATTTT.

The gene calls are TRBV6-5 and TRBJ1-5, with D hard to call. Looked up from germline, CDR1 is MNHEY and CDR2 is SVGAGI. The CDR3 has 12 amino acids. Between the trimmed V and J ends, which lost 4 bases and 3 bases, there was a span of 4 bases. The CDR3 nucleotides are TGTGCCAGCAGTTCGAACAATCAGCCCCAGCATTTT. It translates to CASSSNNQPQHF.

The V call is TRBV7-2, the J call TRBJ2-1, with 10 bases that match TRBD2. Germline-derived CDR1 and CDR2 are SGHTA and FQGNSA. The CDR3 has 15 residues. J lost 4 bases, V lost 6 bases, and 6 bases had no gene match. The CDR3 sequence: CASSWTSGEYNEQFF. Written as DNA, the CDR3 is TGTGCCAGCAGTTGGACTAGCGGAGAATACAATGAGCAGTTCTTC. Drawing the rest from reference TRBV7-2 and TRBJ2-1, the complete variable domain is GAGVSQSPSNKVTEKGKDVELRCDPISGHTALYWYRQSLGQGLEFLIYFQGNSAPDKSGLPSDRFSAERTGGSVSTLTIQRTQQEDSAVYLCASSWTSGEYNEQFFGPGTRLTVL.

The chain employs TRBV10-3 and TRBJ1-2; D is uncertain. V dropped 6 bases and J dropped 8 bases, with 13 bases sitting between them. The germline CDR1 and CDR2 sequences are ENHRY and SYGVKD. The length of the CDR3 is 12 residues. CDR3: CAISDDTWGYTF. In DNA, the CDR3 is TGTGCCATCAGCGACGACACGTGGGGCTACACCTTC.

This chain links TRBV6-1 with TRBJ2-5; D possibly corresponds to TRBD2 (6 bases). The V end was cut by 3 bases, the J end by 5 bases, with 22 bases between. There are 17 residues in the CDR3. CDR1 and CDR2 (germline): MNHNS, SASEGT. This chain's CDR3 is CASSDRPLASRGETQYF. The CDR3 DNA is TGTGCCAGCAGTGACCGCCCGTTAGCGTCCCGGGGGGAGACCCAGTACTTC.

This chain connects TRBV9 to TRBJ1-2; 7 bases are a match to TRBD1. Trimming cost V 3 bases and J 8 bases; bases outside gene matches: 10. The CDR3 spans 14 residues. Germline V gives CDR1 SGDLS, CDR2 YYNGEE. In nucleotides, the CDR3 is TGTGCCAGCAGCGCACCCGGGACAGCGGCCGGCTACACCTTC. The encoded protein is CASSAPGTAAGYTF.

The rearrangement joins TRBV14 to TRBJ2-4, with D perhaps TRBD1 (6 bases). V was shortened by 5 bases and J by 7 bases, with 15 bases between the two germline ends. The CDR3 contains 14 residues. Germline CDR1 SGHDN, CDR2 FVKESK. For the CDR3, the DNA is TGTGCCAGCAGCGCAGGGGTTTCGGGGAACATTCAGTACTTC. Protein product: CASSAGVSGNIQYF. Supplemented by reference TRBV14 and TRBJ2-4, the full variable domain reads EAGVTQFPSHSVIEKGQTVTLRCDPISGHDNLYWYRRVMGKEIKFLLHFVKESKQDESGMPNNRFLAERTGGTYSTLKVQPAELEDSGVYFCASSAGVSGNIQYFGAGTRLSVL.

V gene TRBV13 combines with J gene TRBJ2-7, with TRBD2 identical over 7 bases. This CDR3 comprises 15 residues. J gave up 6 bases and V 5 bases, and 13 bases lay outside the gene matches. Germline V CDR1 and CDR2: PRHDT, FYEKMQ (reference sequence). The CDR3 loop reads CASSPSGSTGVEQYF. CDR3 DNA sequence: TGTGCCAGCAGCCCTAGCGGTTCAACTGGAGTCGAGCAGTACTTC.